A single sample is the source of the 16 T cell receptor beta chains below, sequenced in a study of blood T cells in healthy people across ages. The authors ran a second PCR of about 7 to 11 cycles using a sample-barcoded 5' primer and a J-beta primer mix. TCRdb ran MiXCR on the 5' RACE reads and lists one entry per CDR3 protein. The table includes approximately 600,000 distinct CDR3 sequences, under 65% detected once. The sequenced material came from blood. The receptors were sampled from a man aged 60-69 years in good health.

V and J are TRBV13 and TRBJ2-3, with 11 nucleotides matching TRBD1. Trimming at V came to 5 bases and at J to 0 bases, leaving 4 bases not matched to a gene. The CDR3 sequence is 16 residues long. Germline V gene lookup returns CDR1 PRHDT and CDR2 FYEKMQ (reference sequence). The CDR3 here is CASSHGQGASTDTQYF. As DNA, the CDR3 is TGTGCCAGCAGCCACGGACAGGGGGCGAGCACAGATACGCAGTATTTT.

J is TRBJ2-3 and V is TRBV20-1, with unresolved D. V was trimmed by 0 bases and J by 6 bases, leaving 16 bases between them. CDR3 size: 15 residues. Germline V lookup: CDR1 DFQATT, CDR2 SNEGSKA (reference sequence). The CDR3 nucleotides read TGCAGTGCTAGAGATTGGTCCCTTGGGGTTGATACGCAGTATTTT. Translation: CSARDWSLGVDTQYF.

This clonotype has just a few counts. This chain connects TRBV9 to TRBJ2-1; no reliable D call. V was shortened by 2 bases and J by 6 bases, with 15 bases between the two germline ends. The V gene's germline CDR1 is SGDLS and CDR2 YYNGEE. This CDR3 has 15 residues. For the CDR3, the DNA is TGTGCCAGCAGCGTTTCGGGTCACCTCTCCAATGAGCAGTTCTTC. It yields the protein CASSVSGHLSNEQFF.

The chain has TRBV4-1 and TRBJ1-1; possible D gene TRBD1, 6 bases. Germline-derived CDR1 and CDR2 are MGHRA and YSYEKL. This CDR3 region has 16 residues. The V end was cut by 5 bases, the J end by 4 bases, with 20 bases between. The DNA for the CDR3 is TGCGCCAGCAGCTCCGCGAGGGGGGCGACGAGCACTGAAGCTTTCTTT. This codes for CASSSARGATSTEAFF.

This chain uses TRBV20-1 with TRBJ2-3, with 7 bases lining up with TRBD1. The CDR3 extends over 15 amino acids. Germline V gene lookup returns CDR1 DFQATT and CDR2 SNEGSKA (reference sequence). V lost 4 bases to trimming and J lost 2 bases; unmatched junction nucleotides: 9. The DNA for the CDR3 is TGCAGTGCTAATCAGCAGGGGGTTGCCACAGATACGCAGTATTTT. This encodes CSANQQGVATDTQYF.

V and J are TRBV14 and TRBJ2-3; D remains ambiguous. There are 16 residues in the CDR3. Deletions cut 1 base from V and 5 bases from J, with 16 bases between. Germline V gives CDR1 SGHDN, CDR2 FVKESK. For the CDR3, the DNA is TGTGCCAGCAGCCAAGGGACCTTTCGCGTATTAGATACGCAGTATTTT. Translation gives CASSQGTFRVLDTQYF.

CDR3 DNA sequence: TGTGCCATCAGTGAGTCGGCCGGGGGACAGGGGGAACGTGGCTACACCTTC. Amino acids: CAISESAGGQGERGYTF. V is TRBV10-3 and J is TRBJ1-2, with 11 positions matching TRBD1. Germline V gene data show CDR1 as ENHRY and CDR2 as SYGVKD. The CDR3 consists of 17 residues. Unmatched junction bases numbered 10, after V lost 0 bases and J lost 7 bases.

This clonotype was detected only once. The CDR3 nucleotides read TGTGCCAGCAGCCCCTCAAGTCCAGAGACCCAGTACTTC. Translated: CASSPSSPETQYF. The chain combines TRBV7-2 with TRBJ2-5; D ambiguous. Trimming stripped 5 bases from V and 4 bases from J, with 11 bases between. Germline V gene sequence: CDR1 SGHTA, CDR2 FQGNSA. The CDR3 extends over 13 amino acids.

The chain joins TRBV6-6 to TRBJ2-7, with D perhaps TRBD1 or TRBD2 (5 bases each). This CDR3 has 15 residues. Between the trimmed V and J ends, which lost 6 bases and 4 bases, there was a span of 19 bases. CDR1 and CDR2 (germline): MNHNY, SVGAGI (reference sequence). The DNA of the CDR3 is TGTGCCAGCAGCACCCCGGAGCAGGGCGGGTACGAGCAGTACTTC. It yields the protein CASSTPEQGGYEQYF.

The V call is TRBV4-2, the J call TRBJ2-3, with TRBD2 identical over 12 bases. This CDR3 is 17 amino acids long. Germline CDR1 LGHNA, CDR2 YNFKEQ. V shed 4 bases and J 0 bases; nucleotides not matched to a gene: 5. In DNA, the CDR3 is TGTGCCAGCAGCCTACGGACTAGCGGGGTGAGCACAGATACGCAGTATTTT. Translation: CASSLRTSGVSTDTQYF.

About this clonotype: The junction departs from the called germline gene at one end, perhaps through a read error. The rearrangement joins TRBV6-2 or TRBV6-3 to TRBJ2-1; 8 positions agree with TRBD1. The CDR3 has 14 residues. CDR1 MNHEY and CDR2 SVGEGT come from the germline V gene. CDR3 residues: CASSYDRGYNEQFF. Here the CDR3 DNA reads TGTGCCAGCAGTTACGACAGGGGCTACAACGAGCAGTTCTTC.

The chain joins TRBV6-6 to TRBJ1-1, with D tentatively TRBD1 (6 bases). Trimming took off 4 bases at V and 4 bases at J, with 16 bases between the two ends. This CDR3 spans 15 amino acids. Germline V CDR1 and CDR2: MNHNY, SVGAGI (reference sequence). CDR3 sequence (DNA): TGTGCCAGCAGTTCTACAGGGAGAGGAAGCACTGAAGCTTTCTTT. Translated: CASSSTGRGSTEAFF.

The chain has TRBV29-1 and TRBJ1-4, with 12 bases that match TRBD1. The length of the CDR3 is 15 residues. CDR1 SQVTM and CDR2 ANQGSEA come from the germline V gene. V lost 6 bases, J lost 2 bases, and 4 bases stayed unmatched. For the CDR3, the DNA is TGCAGCGTCCACGGGACAGGGGGCACTAATGAAAAACTGTTTTTT. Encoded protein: CSVHGTGGTNEKLFF.

This CDR3 reads CASSRSRPTGADTQYF. CDR3 sequence (DNA): TGTGCCAGCAGTCGATCCCGGCCGACAGGGGCAGATACGCAGTATTTT. V is TRBV11-2 and J is TRBJ2-3; 8 bases fit TRBD1. This CDR3 is 16 amino acids long. CDR1 and CDR2 (germline): SGHAT, FQNNGV. The V gene end was trimmed by 6 bases and the J gene end by 4 bases; junction bases not matched to a gene: 12.

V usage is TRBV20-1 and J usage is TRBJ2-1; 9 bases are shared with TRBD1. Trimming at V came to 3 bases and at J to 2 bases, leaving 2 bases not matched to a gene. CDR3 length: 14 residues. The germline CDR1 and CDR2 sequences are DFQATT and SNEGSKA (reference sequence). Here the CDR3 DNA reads TGCAGTGCTAGGGGACAGGGTACCTACAATGAGCAGTTCTTC. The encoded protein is CSARGQGTYNEQFF.

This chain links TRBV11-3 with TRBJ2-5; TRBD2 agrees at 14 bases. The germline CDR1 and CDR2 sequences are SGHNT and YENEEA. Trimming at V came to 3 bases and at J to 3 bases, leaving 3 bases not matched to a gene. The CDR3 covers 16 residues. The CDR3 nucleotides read TGTGCCAGCAGCTTGGGGACTAGCGGGGGAGAAGAGACCCAGTACTTC. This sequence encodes CASSLGTSGGEETQYF.